This T cell receptor (beta chain) comes out of a study of blood T cell repertoires in COVID-19. With 5 bases removed from V and 2 bases from J, the gap between germline ends came to 15 bases. This CDR3 comprises 15 residues. Germline CDR1 is SGHVS and CDR2 is FQNEAQ. Produced via immunoSEQ multiplex PCR; TCRdb's table is partial and in-frame only. The repertoire includes around 150,000 clones, 65% to 80% of them detected once, and roughly 8.6% sits in the top ten. The rearrangement links TRBV7-8 to TRBJ1-1; TRBD1 might be the D (6 bases). The source is a man aged 60 to 69 with acute or convalescent COVID-19. Material: peripheral blood. This CDR3 is CASSLGDTLNTEAFF. CDR3 in DNA: TGTGCCAGCAGCCTGGGGGACACCCTCAACACTGAAGCTTTCTTT.